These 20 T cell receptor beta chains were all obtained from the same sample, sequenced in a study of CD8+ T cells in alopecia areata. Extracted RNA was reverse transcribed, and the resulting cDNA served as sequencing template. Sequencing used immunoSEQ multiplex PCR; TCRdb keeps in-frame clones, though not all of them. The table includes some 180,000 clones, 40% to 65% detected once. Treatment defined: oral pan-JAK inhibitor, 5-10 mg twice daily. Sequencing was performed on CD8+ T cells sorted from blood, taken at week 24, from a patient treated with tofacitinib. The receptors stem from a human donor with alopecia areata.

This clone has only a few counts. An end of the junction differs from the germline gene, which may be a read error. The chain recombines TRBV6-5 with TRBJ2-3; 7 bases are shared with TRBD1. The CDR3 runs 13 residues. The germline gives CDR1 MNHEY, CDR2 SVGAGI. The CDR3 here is CASSDPRQGGWDF. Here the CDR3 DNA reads TGTGCCAGCAGCGACCCTCGACAGGGCGGTTGGGATTTT.

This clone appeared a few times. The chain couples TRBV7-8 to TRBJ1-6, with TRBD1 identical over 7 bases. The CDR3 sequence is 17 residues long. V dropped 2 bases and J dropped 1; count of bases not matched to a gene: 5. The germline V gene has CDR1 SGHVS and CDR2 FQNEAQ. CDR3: CASSLSRQGSYNSPLHF. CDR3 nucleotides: TGTGCCAGCAGCTTATCCCGACAGGGTTCCTATAATTCACCCCTCCACTTT.

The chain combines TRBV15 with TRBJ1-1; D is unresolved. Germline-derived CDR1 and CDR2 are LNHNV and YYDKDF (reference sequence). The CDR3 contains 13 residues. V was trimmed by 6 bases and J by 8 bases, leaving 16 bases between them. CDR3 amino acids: CATSRPLIPEAFF. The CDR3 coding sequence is TGTGCCACCAGTAGACCCCTGATACCAGAAGCTTTCTTT.

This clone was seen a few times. The CDR3 protein is CASSLYVRQGIMNSPLHF. The CDR3 DNA sequence: TGTGCCAGCAGTTTATATGTGAGACAGGGTATTATGAATTCACCCCTCCACTTT. The chain combines TRBV27 with TRBJ1-6; TRBD1 matches 7 bases. With V trimmed by 1 base and J by 7 bases, 13 bases remained unmatched. CDR1 and CDR2 from the germline V gene are MNHEY and SMNVEV (reference sequence). The length of the CDR3 is 18 residues.

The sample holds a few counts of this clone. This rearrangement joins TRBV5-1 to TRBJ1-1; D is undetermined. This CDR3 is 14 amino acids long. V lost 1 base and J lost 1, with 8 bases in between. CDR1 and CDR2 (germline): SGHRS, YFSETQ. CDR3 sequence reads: CASSLSSGNTEAFF. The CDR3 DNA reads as TGCGCCAGCAGCTTGTCTAGTGGGAACACTGAAGCTTTCTTT.

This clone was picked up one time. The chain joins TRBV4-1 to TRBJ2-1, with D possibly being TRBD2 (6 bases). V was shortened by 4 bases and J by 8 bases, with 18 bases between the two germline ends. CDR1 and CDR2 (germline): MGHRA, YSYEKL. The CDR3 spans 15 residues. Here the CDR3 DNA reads TGCGCCAGCAGCCTCCGGGACTTGGGGACCGATGAGCAGTTCTTC. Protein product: CASSLRDLGTDEQFF.

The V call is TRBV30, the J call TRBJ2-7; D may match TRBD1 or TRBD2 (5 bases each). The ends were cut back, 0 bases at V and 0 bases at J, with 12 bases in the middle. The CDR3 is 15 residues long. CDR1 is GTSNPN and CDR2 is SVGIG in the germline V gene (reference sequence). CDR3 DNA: TGTGCCTGGAGTGTACCCGGGGCGGACTCCTACGAGCAGTACTTC. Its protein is CAWSVPGADSYEQYF.

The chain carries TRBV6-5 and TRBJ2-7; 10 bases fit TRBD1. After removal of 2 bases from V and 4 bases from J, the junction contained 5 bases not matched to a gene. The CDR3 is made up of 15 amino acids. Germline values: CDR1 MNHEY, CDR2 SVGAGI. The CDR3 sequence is CASSYGTGALYEQYF. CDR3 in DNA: TGTGCCAGCAGTTACGGGACAGGGGCTTTGTACGAGCAGTACTTC.

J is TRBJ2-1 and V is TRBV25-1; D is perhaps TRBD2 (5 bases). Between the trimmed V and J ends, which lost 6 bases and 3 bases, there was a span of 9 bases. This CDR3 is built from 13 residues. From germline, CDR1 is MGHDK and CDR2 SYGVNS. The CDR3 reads CASRIGGYNEQFF. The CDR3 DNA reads TGTGCCAGCAGGATTGGAGGCTACAATGAGCAGTTCTTC.

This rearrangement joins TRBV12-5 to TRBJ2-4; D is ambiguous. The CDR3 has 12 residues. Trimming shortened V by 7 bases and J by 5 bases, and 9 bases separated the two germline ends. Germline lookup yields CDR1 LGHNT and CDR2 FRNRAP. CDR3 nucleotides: TGTGCTAGTGTTAGCCCGCAAAACATTCAGTACTTC. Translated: CASVSPQNIQYF. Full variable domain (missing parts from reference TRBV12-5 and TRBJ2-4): DARVTQTPRHKVTEMGQEVTMRCQPILGHNTVFWYRQTMMQGLELLAYFRNRAPLDDSGMPKDRFSAEMPDATLATLKIQPSEPRDSAVYFCASVSPQNIQYFGAGTRLSVL.

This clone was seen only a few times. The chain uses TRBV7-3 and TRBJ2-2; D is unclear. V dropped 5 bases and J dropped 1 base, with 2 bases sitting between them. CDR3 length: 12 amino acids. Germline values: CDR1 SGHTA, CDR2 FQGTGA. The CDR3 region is CASSKNTGELFF. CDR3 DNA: TGTGCCAGCAGCAAGAACACCGGGGAGCTGTTTTTT. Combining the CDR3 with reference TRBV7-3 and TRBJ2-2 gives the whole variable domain GAGVSQTPSNKVTEKGKYVELRCDPISGHTALYWYRQSLGQGPEFLIYFQGTGAADDSGLPNDRFFAVRPEGSVSTLKIQRTERGDSAVYLCASSKNTGELFFGEGSRLTVL.

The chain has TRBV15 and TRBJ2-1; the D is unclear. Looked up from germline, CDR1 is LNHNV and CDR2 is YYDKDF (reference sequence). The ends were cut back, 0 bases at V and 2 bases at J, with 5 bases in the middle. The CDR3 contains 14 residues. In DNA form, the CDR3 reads TGTGCCACCAGCAGAGAGGCAACCTACAATGAGCAGTTCTTC. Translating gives CATSREATYNEQFF. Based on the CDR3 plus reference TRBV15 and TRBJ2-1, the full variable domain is DAMVIQNPRYQVTQFGKPVTLSCSQTLNHNVMYWYQQKSSQAPKLLFHYYDKDFNNEADTPDNFQSRRPNTSFCFLDIRSPGLGDTAMYLCATSREATYNEQFFGPGTRLTVL.

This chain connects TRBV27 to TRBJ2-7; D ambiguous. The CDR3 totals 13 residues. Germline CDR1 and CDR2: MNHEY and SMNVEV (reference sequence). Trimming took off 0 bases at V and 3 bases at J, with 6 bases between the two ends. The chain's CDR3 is CASSLSGIYEQYF. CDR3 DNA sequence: TGTGCCAGCAGTTTATCAGGAATCTACGAGCAGTACTTC.

The CDR3 spells CGVGHWGHEQFF. CDR3 nucleotide sequence: TGTGGGGTCGGACACTGGGGTCATGAGCAGTTCTTC. This chain joins TRBV7-9 and TRBJ2-1; possible D gene TRBD1, 5 bases. The CDR3 is 12 residues long. The V gene's germline CDR1 is SEHNR and CDR2 FQNEAQ (reference sequence). The complete variable domain, with remaining parts taken from reference TRBV7-9 and TRBJ2-1, reads DTGVSQNPRHKITKRGQNVTFRCDPISEHNRLYWYRQTLGQGPEFLTYFQNEAQLEKSRLLSDRFSAERPKGSFSTLEIQRTEQGDSAMYLCGVGHWGHEQFFGPGTRLTVL.

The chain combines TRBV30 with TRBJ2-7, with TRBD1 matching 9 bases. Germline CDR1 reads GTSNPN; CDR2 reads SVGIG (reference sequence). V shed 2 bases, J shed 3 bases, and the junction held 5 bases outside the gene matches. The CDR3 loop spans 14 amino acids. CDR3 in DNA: TGTGCCTGGAGTTTTGGGACAGGGAACTACGAGCAGTACTTC. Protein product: CAWSFGTGNYEQYF.

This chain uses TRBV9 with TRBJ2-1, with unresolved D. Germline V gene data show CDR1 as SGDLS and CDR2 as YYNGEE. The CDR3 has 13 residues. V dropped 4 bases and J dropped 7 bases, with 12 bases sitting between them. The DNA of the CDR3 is TGTGCCAGCAGCCCTCCGGCCGGTAATGAGCAGTTCTTC. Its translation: CASSPPAGNEQFF.

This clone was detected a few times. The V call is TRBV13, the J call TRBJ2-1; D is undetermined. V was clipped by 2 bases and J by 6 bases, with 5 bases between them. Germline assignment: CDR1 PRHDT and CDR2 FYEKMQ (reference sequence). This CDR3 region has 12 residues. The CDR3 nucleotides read TGTGCCAGCAGCTTAACCGGCAATGAGCAGTTCTTC. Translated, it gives CASSLTGNEQFF.

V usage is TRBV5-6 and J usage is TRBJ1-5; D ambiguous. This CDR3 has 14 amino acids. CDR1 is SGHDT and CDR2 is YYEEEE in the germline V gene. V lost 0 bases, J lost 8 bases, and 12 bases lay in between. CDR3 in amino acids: CASSLAYGLEPQHF. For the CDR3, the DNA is TGTGCCAGCAGCTTGGCCTATGGGTTAGAGCCCCAGCATTTT.

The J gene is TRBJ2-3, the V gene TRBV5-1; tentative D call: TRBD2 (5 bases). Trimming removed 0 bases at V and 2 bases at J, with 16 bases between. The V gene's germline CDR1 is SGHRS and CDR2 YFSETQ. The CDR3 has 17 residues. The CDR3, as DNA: TGCGCCAGCAGCTTGGGACGCGCGGGCCTGACCACAGATACGCAGTATTTT. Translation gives CASSLGRAGLTTDTQYF. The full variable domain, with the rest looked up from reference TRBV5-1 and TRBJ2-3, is KAGVTQTPRYLIKTRGQQVTLSCSPISGHRSVSWYQQTPGQGLQFLFEYFSETQRNKGNFPGRFSGRQFSNSRSEMNVSTLELGDSALYLCASSLGRAGLTTDTQYFGPGTRLTVL.

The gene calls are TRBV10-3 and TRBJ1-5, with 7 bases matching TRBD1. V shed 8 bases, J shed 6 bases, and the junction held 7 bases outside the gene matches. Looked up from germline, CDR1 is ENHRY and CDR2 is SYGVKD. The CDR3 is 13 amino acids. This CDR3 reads CAIVDRIGQPQHF. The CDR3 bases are TGTGCCATCGTGGACAGGATAGGTCAGCCCCAGCATTTT.